This T cell receptor (beta chain) is from a study of chemoradiotherapy in HPV16-positive cancers. Using immunoSEQ multiplex PCR, the repertoire was profiled, and TCRdb retains in-frame clones only, with some absent. The data show 6,000 or so clones, around 80% seen once. Study-level points and caveats: For HPV16-positive patients, expanding HPV-responsive T cells associated with longer recurrence-free survival. Non-HPV-specific T cells did not expand in tumors during treatment, whereas candidate HPV-specific clones and E7-related motifs did.

This clone was found a few times. Its target is not known. The V and J ends lost 5 bases and 4 bases, in that order; junction bases with no gene match: 10. The germline gives CDR1 SEHNR, CDR2 FQNEAQ (reference sequence). CDR3 length equals 15 residues. The material was obtained from a patient who underwent chemoradiotherapy. The chain has TRBV7-9 and TRBJ2-7; 8 positions match TRBD2. The TCR originated in a human donor with HPV-associated anogenital cancer. CDR3 amino acids: CASSLGLAGRYEQYF. CDR3 coding DNA: TGTGCCAGCAGCCTCGGGTTAGCGGGAAGGTACGAGCAGTACTTC.